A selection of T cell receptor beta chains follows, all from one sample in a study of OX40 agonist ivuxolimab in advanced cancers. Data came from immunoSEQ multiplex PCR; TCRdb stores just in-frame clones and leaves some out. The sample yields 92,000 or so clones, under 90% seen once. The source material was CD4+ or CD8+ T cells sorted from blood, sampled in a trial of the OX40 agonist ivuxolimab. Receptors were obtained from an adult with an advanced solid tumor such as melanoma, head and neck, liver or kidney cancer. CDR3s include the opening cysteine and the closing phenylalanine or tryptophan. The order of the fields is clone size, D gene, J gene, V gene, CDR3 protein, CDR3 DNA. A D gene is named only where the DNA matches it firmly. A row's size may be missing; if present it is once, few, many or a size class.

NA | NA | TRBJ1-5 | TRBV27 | CASSPSFPTGYRNQPQHF | TGTGCCAGCAGTCCCAGCTTCCCGACAGGTTATAGAAATCAGCCCCAGCATTTT
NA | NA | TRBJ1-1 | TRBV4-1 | CASSQEENAATEAFF | TGCGCCAGCAGCCAAGAAGAAAATGCAGCGACAGAAGCTTTCTTT
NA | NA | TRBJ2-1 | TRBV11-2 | CASSLDPPHEQFF | TGTGCCAGCAGCTTAGATCCCCCCCATGAGCAGTTCTTC
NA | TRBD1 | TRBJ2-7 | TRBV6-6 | CASSYPGQGTPYEQYF | TGTGCCAGCAGTTACCCGGGACAGGGGACTCCCTACGAGCAGTACTTC
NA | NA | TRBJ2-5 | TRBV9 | CASSATGTSETQYF | TGTGCCAGCAGCGCGACAGGGACTTCCGAGACCCAGTACTTC
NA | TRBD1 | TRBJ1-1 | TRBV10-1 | CASRDRAETEAFF | TGCGCCAGCCGGGACAGGGCGGAAACTGAAGCTTTCTTT
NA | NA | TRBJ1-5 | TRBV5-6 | CASSLQGRNQPQHF | TGTGCCAGCAGCCTACAGGGTCGCAATCAGCCCCAGCATTTT
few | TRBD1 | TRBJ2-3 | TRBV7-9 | CASSHWTGRGTDTQYF | TGTGCCAGCAGCCATTGGACAGGCCGGGGTACAGATACGCAGTATTTT
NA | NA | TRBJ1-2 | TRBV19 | CASGTDRNPNYGYTF | TGTGCCAGTGGGACTGACAGAAACCCTAACTATGGCTACACCTTC
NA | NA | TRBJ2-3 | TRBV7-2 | CASSSSSTDTQYF | TGTGCCAGCAGCTCTAGCAGCACAGATACGCAGTATTTT
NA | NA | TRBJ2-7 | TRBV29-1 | CSVEDPGTSSYEQYF | TGCAGCGTTGAAGATCCCGGGACAAGCTCCTACGAGCAGTACTTC